The 22 T cell receptor beta chains below were found in one sample sequenced in a study of CD8 T cells in ankylosing spondylitis. Overall study results and limits: One TCR beta motif, made up of about 8 highly homologous variants, appeared characteristic of ankylosing spondylitis blood.

Their recognized antigens are unknown. From the 5' RACE reads, TCRdb called clonotypes with MiXCR, one entry per CDR3 protein. Counted here are around 430,000 distinct CDR3 sequences, under 20% occurring once; the ten biggest clones make up 1%. Sequenced sample: blood, either unsorted or a sorted T cell fraction (not recorded which). The receptors stem from a male donor with ankylosing spondylitis.

The chain recombines TRBV21-1 with TRBJ1-5; the listed D gene, TRBD1, was not tested against the DNA. TRBV21-1 is listed as a pseudogene. This CDR3 spans 19 amino acids. The CDR3 here is CASSKLGLGDKGHNQPQHF. The CDR3 DNA follows: TGTGCCAGCAGCAAATTGGGGTTAGGGGACAAGGGGCACAATCAGCCCCAGCATTTT.

This clonotype was picked up a small number of times. The chain links TRBV2 to TRBJ1-1, with TRBD1 matching 7 bases. The CDR3 contains 15 residues. The J segment lost 4 bases and the V segment lost 8 bases, leaving 13 bases of the junction unmatched. The germline V gene encodes CDR1 SNHLY and CDR2 FYNNEI. The CDR3 DNA is TGTGCCAGCCATCTTTACAGGGGCTCCCCCACTGAAGCTTTCTTT. Its translation: CASHLYRGSPTEAFF. The full variable domain, completed using reference TRBV2 and TRBJ1-1, is EPEVTQTPSHQVTQMGQEVILRCVPISNHLYFYWYRQILGQKVEFLVSFYNNEISEKSEIFDDQFSVERPDGSNFTLKIRSTKLEDSAMYFCASHLYRGSPTEAFFGQGTRLTVV.

The chain joins TRBV5-5 to TRBJ2-7; 12 positions match TRBD2. Germline CDR1 is SGHKS and CDR2 is YYEKEE (reference sequence). V lost 1 base and J lost 2; bases outside the gene matches: 10. This CDR3 is 18 amino acids long. CDR3 sequence reads: CASSLSPTSGSIPYEQYF. In nucleotides, the CDR3 is TGTGCCAGCAGCTTGTCCCCGACTAGCGGGAGTATCCCCTACGAGCAGTACTTC. The whole variable domain, remainder taken from reference TRBV5-5 and TRBJ2-7, is DAGVTQSPTHLIKTRGQQVTLRCSPISGHKSVSWYQQVLGQGPQFIFQYYEKEERGRGNFPDRFSARQFPNYSSELNVNALLLGDSALYLCASSLSPTSGSIPYEQYFGPGTRLTVT.

The chain uses TRBV5-1 and TRBJ2-3, with 14 positions matching TRBD2. The germline CDR1 and CDR2 sequences are SGHRS and YFSETQ. The CDR3 covers 17 residues. V lost 4 bases and J lost 6; bases outside the gene matches: 10. CDR3 region: CASSPGLAGARGDTQYF. The CDR3 region has the DNA TGCGCCAGCAGCCCGGGACTAGCGGGGGCCCGAGGGGATACGCAGTATTTT.

This clonotype was counted between two and nine times. The chain links TRBV12-3 or TRBV12-4 to TRBJ2-1; 9 nucleotides agree with TRBD2. The CDR3 sequence is 19 residues long. V shed 3 bases, J shed 8 bases, and the junction held 20 bases outside the gene matches. DNA for the CDR3: TGTGCCAGCAGTTTGTGGCTAGCGGGAAAACCGGTGCGGTGGGATGAGCAGTTCTTC. Translating gives CASSLWLAGKPVRWDEQFF.

The chain joins TRBV4-3 to TRBJ2-2, with unresolved D. The V gene lost 0 bases and the J gene lost 7 bases, with 9 bases spanning the gap. The germline V gene has CDR1 LGHNA and CDR2 YSLEER. The CDR3 totals 14 residues. The chain's CDR3 is CASSQDEGLGELFF. The CDR3 DNA reads as TGCGCCAGCAGCCAAGATGAAGGTCTCGGGGAGCTGTTTTTT.

The chain uses TRBV7-2 and TRBJ2-1, with D uncertain. This CDR3 spans 13 amino acids. Trimming took off 5 bases at V and 6 bases at J, with 11 bases between the two ends. Germline V gene sequence: CDR1 SGHTA, CDR2 FQGNSA. CDR3 sequence (DNA): TGTGCCAGCAGCCACCGGACCGGCAATGAGCAGTTCTTC. Its translation: CASSHRTGNEQFF.

This clonotype was recorded a few times. V is TRBV2 and J is TRBJ2-3, with D possibly matching TRBD2 (5 bases). V dropped 2 bases and J dropped 5 bases, with 14 bases sitting between them. The CDR3 length is 15 residues. Looked up from germline, CDR1 is SNHLY and CDR2 is FYNNEI. Written as DNA, the CDR3 is TGTGCCAGCAGTGAAAGCGGCTCCCGAGTAGATACGCAGTATTTT. Translating gives CASSESGSRVDTQYF.

V gene TRBV18 combines with J gene TRBJ1-1; D possibly corresponds to TRBD1 (6 bases). Trimming shortened V by 1 base and J by 3 bases, and 15 bases separated the two germline ends. CDR1 and CDR2 (germline): KGHSH, LQKENI. This CDR3 is built from 16 residues. CDR3 region: CASSPHPQGKDTEAFF. The CDR3 DNA reads TGTGCCAGCTCACCACACCCACAGGGAAAGGACACTGAAGCTTTCTTT.

This clonotype was detected a few times. This chain connects TRBV5-1 to TRBJ1-1; D may be TRBD1 (6 bases). Germline V gene data show CDR1 as SGHRS and CDR2 as YFSETQ. The V end lost 4 bases, the J end lost 2 bases, and 12 bases lay between the germline ends. The CDR3 contains 14 residues. The CDR3 spells CASSPMDRNTEAFF. DNA for the CDR3: TGCGCCAGCAGCCCGATGGACAGAAACACTGAAGCTTTCTTT. Based on the CDR3 plus reference TRBV5-1 and TRBJ1-1, the full variable domain is KAGVTQTPRYLIKTRGQQVTLSCSPISGHRSVSWYQQTPGQGLQFLFEYFSETQRNKGNFPGRFSGRQFSNSRSEMNVSTLELGDSALYLCASSPMDRNTEAFFGQGTRLTVV.

The genes are TRBV7-3 and TRBJ2-1; 12 bases fit TRBD2. Germline values: CDR1 SGHTA, CDR2 FQGTGA. This CDR3 contains 16 residues. J was trimmed by 9 bases and V by 5 bases; bases with no gene match: 11. The CDR3 reads CASSPTASGRGGEQFF. Here the CDR3 DNA reads TGTGCCAGCAGCCCAACTGCTAGCGGGAGGGGAGGTGAGCAGTTCTTC.

V and J are TRBV6-1 and TRBJ2-2; 10 bases agree with TRBD2. Per germline, CDR1 MNHNS and CDR2 SASEGT. The junction had 3 bases not matched to a gene; V was cut back by 4 bases and J by 4 bases. CDR3 length: 15 amino acids. CDR3: CASSGTSGFTGELFF. The CDR3 coding sequence is TGTGCCAGCAGTGGGACTAGCGGCTTCACCGGGGAGCTGTTTTTT.

The CDR3 protein is CASNPTGESPQETQYF. Here the CDR3 DNA reads TGTGCCAGTAACCCGACAGGGGAAAGTCCCCAAGAGACCCAGTACTTC. The J gene is TRBJ2-5, the V gene TRBV7-9, with 8 bases lining up with TRBD1. V dropped 9 bases and J dropped 1; count of bases not matched to a gene: 13. The CDR3 totals 16 residues. Germline CDR1 and CDR2: SEHNR and FQNEAQ (reference sequence).

This clonotype was counted a few times. One junction end disagrees with the germline gene, perhaps due to a read error. The chain recombines TRBV7-2 with TRBJ2-3; 8 nucleotides match TRBD2. Germline V gives CDR1 SGHTA, CDR2 FQGNSA. The CDR3 runs 17 residues. The CDR3 nucleotides are TGTGCCAGCATCTTAACCCCAGCGGGAGTCTGGACAGATACGCAGTATTTT. Its translation: CASILTPAGVWTDTQYF.

The chain couples TRBV4-2 to TRBJ2-3, with D perhaps matching TRBD2 (6 bases). V lost 2 bases and J lost 4, with 10 bases in between. From germline, CDR1 is LGHNA and CDR2 YNFKEQ. The length of the CDR3 is 14 residues. In nucleotides, the CDR3 is TGTGCCAGCAGCCAAATGGAGCGGGCAGATACGCAGTATTTT. Residues: CASSQMERADTQYF.

The chain carries TRBV11-2 and TRBJ2-2, with 8 positions matching TRBD1. This CDR3 has 17 amino acids. Per germline, CDR1 SGHAT and CDR2 FQNNGV. V lost 5 bases to trimming and J lost 4 bases; unmatched junction nucleotides: 12. The CDR3 spells CASSPLDRASITGELFF. The CDR3 nucleotides are TGTGCCAGCAGCCCCCTGGACAGGGCATCGATCACCGGGGAGCTGTTTTTT.

In its sample, this clonotype was seen a few times. The chain combines TRBV7-2 with TRBJ2-3; D unresolved. The CDR3 has 15 residues. Deletions cut 3 bases from V and 0 bases from J, with 10 bases between. Germline V gene sequence: CDR1 SGHTA, CDR2 FQGNSA. The CDR3 region is CASSFQTRSTDTQYF. Written as DNA, the CDR3 is TGTGCCAGCAGCTTCCAGACACGAAGCACAGATACGCAGTATTTT.

The rearrangement joins TRBV12-3 or TRBV12-4 to TRBJ2-7; the D gene is possibly TRBD1 (6 bases). This CDR3 contains 13 residues. V shed 4 bases and J shed 12 bases, with 19 bases lying between them. The CDR3, as DNA: TGTGCCAGCAGTTCCAGGGACACGGGAAGGCCGTACTTC. Translating it yields CASSSRDTGRPYF.

This clonotype was counted between two and nine times. The V and J genes are TRBV25-1 and TRBJ1-1; weak D call: TRBD1 (5 bases). The V gene's germline CDR1 is MGHDK and CDR2 SYGVNS. CDR3 length equals 13 residues. V was pared by 2 bases and J by 5 bases, with 9 bases between. The CDR3 region has the DNA TGTGCCAGCAGTGAACTTCGGGGGACTGAAGCTTTCTTT. Residues: CASSELRGTEAFF.

This chain joins TRBV9 and TRBJ2-3, with TRBD2 matching over 7 bases. The CDR3 totals 14 residues. V was clipped by 3 bases and J by 2 bases; unmatched bases: 3. CDR1 is SGDLS and CDR2 is YYNGEE in the germline V gene. CDR3 coding DNA: TGTGCCAGCAGCGCGGGACTACCCACAGATACGCAGTATTTT. Protein: CASSAGLPTDTQYF. The whole variable domain, remainder taken from reference TRBV9 and TRBJ2-3, is DSGVTQTPKHLITATGQRVTLRCSPRSGDLSVYWYQQSLDQGLQFLIQYYNGEERAKGNILERFSAQQFPDLHSELNLSSLELGDSALYFCASSAGLPTDTQYFGPGTRLTVL.

The rearrangement uses TRBV7-9 and TRBJ2-2; D is perhaps TRBD2 (6 bases). Germline V gene sequence: CDR1 SEHNR, CDR2 FQNEAQ (reference sequence). This CDR3 region has 13 residues. The V end lost 2 bases, the J end lost 6 bases, and 7 bases lay between the germline ends. CDR3 sequence reads: CASSLSGPGELFF. The CDR3 DNA reads TGTGCCAGCAGCTTAAGCGGGCCCGGGGAGCTGTTTTTT.

The V and J genes are TRBV11-2 and TRBJ2-1; perhaps TRBD1 as D (5 bases). Germline-derived CDR1 and CDR2 are SGHAT and FQNNGV. The V end was cut by 0 bases, the J end by 12 bases, with 15 bases between. The CDR3 loop spans 14 amino acids. The CDR3 DNA reads TGTGCCAGCAGCTTAGAACGGCAGGGTGGAGCGCAGTTCTTC. The encoded protein is CASSLERQGGAQFF. The whole variable domain, filled in from reference TRBV11-2 and TRBJ2-1, reads EAGVAQSPRYKIIEKRQSVAFWCNPISGHATLYWYQQILGQGPKLLIQFQNNGVVDDSQLPKDRFSAERLKGVDSTLKIQPAKLEDSAVYLCASSLERQGGAQFFGPGTRLTVL.